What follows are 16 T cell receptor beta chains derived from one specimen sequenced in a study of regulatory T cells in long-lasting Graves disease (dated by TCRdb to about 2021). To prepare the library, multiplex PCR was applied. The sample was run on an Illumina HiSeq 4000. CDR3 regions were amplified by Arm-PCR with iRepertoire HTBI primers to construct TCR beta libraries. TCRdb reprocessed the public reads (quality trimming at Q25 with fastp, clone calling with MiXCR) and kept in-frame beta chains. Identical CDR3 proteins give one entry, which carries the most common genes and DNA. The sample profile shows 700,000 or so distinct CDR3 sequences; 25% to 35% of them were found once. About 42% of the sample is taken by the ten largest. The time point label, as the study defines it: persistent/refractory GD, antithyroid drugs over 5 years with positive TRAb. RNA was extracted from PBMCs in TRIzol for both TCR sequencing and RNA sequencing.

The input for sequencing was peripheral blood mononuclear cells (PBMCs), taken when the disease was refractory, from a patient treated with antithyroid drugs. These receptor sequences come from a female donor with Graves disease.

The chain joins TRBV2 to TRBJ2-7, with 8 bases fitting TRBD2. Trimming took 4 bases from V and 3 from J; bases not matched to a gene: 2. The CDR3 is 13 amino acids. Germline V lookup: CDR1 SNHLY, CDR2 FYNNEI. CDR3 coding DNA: TGTGCCAGCAGTGTAGCGGGACTCTACGAGCAGTACTTC. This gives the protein CASSVAGLYEQYF.

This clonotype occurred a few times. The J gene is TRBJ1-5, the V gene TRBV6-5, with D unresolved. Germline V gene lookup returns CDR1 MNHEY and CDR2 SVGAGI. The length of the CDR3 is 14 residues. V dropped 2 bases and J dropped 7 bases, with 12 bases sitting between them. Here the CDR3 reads CASSYLAAGQPQHF. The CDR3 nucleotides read TGTGCCAGCAGTTACCTCGCAGCAGGCCAGCCCCAGCATTTT.

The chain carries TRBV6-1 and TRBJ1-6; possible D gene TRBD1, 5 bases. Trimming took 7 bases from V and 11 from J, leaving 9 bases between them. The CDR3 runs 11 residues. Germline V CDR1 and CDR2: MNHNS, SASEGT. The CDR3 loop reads CASTGRPPLHF. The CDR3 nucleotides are TGTGCCAGCACAGGGCGCCCACCCCTCCACTTT.

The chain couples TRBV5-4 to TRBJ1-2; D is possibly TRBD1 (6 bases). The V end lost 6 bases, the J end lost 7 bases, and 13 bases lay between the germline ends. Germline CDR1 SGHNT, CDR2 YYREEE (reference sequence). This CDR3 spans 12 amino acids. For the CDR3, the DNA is TGTGCCAGCACCGAGGGGGGCATTGGCTACACCTTC. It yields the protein CASTEGGIGYTF.

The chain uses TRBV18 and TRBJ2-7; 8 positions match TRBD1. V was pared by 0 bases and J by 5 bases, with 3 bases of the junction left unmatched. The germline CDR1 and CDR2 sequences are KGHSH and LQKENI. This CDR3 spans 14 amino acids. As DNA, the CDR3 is TGTGCCAGCTCACCACCGGCAGGGGGCCACGAGCAGTACTTC. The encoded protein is CASSPPAGGHEQYF. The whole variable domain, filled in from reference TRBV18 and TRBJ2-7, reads NAGVMQNPRHLVRRRGQEARLRCSPMKGHSHVYWYRQLPEEGLKFMVYLQKENIIDESGMPKERFSAEFPKEGPSILRIQQVVRGDSAAYFCASSPPAGGHEQYFGPGTRLTVT.

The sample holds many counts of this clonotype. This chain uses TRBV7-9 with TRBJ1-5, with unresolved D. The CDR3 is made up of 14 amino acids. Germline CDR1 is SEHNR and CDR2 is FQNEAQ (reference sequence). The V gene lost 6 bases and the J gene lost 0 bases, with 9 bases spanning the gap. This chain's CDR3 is CASSFSYSNQPQHF. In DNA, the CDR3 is TGTGCCAGCAGTTTTAGTTATAGCAATCAGCCCCAGCATTTT.

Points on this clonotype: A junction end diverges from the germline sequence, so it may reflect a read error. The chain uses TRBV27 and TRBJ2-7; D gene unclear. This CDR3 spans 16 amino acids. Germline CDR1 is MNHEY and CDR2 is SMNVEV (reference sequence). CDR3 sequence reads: CASGLSEARPSYEQYF. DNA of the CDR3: TGTGCCAGCGGTTTATCTGAGGCGAGACCCTCCTACGAGCAGTACTTC.

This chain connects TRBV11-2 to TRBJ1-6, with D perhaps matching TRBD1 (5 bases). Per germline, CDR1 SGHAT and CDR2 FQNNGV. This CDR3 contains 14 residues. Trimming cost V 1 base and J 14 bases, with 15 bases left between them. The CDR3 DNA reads TGTGCCAGCAGCTTAGCCTCAGGGATCCCTACCCTCCACTTT. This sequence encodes CASSLASGIPTLHF.

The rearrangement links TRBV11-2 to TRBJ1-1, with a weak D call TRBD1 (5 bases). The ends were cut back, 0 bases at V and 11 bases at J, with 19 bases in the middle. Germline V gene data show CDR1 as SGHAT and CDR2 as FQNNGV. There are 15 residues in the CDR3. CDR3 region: CASSLDRQGGERAFF. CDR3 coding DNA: TGTGCCAGCAGCTTAGATCGGCAGGGAGGGGAGAGGGCTTTCTTT.

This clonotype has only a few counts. The CDR3 DNA sequence: TGTGCCAGCAGTTCCCGACGGACCTCCTACGAGCAGTACTTC. The encoded protein is CASSSRRTSYEQYF. V and J are TRBV6-2 or TRBV6-3 and TRBJ2-7; D ambiguous. The CDR3 is 14 residues long. Germline V gene data show CDR1 as MNHEY and CDR2 as SVGEGT. The V and J ends lost 4 bases and 0 bases respectively, with 10 bases between them.

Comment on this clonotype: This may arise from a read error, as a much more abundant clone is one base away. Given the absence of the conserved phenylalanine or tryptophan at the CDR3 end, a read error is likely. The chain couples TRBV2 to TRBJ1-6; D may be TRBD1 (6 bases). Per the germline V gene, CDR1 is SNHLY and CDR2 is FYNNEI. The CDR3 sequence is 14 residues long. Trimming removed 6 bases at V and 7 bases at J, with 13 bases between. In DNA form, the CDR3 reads TGTGCCAGCAGCCCGGACAGCATAAATTCACCCCTCCACCTT. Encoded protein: CASSPDSINSPLHL.

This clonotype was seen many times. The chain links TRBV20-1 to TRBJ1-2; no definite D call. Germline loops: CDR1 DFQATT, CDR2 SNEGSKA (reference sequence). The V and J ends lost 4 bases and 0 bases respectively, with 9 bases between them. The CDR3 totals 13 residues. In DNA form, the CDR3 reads TGCAGTGCTATCCGGGGAGCTAACTATGGCTACACCTTC. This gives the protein CSAIRGANYGYTF.

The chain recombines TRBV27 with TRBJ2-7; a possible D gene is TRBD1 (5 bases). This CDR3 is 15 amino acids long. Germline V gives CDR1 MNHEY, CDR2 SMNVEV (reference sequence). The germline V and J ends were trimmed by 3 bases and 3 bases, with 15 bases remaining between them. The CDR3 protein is CASSLTVSNFYEQYF. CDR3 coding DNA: TGTGCCAGCAGTTTGACAGTTTCTAATTTCTACGAGCAGTACTTC.

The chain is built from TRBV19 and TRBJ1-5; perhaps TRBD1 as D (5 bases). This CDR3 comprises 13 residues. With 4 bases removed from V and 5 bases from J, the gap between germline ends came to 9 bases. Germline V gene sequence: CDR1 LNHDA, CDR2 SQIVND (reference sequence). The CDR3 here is CASSTGYYQPQHF. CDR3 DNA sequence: TGTGCCAGTAGTACAGGGTACTATCAGCCCCAGCATTTT.

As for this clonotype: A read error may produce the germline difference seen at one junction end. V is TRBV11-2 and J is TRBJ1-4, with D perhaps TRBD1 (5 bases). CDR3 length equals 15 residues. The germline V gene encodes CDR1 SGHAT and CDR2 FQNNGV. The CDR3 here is CASSLDRGGNEKLFF. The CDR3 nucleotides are TGTGCCAGCAGCCTAGATCGTGGGGGAAACGAAAAACTGTTTTTT.

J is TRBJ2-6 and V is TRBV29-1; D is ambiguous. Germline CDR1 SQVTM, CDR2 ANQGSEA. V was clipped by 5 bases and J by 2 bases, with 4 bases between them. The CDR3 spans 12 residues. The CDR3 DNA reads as TGCAGCGTTTCGCCTGGGGCCAACGTCCTGACTTTC. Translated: CSVSPGANVLTF.